This entry is about one T cell receptor beta chain. The length of the CDR3 is 15 residues. Germline-derived CDR1 and CDR2 are KGHSH and LQKENI. Trimming stripped 0 bases from V and 6 bases from J, with 13 bases between. The sample comes from a study of CD4+ T cells in melanoma. Repertoires were generated with immunoSEQ multiplex PCR, while TCRdb's copy carries only in-frame clones and drops some. The sample consists of about 9,600 clones, 60% to 70% of them appearing once. The sample was cells from a culture (not recorded whether cultured in vitro). The rearrangement links TRBV18 to TRBJ2-3; D gene ambiguous. The source is a human donor with melanoma. DNA of the CDR3: TGTGCCAGCTCACCACCGTCGAAGGTTGGCGATACGCAGTATTTT. It codes for CASSPPSKVGDTQYF.